This T cell receptor (beta chain) is from a study of tumor-infiltrating lymphocytes in primary liver carcinoma. Overall study: Patients comprised men and women whose ages fell between 30 and 69 years. With diameters of roughly 4 to 11 cm, tumors were stage T1-T3 N0M0.

Concerning this clonotype: Without the conserved terminal phenylalanine or tryptophan, this CDR3 likely stems from a read error. The limits of the CDR3 on the DNA are not certain, so only TCRdb's listed CDR3 is given.

The CDR3 is 14 residues long, counting both termini. Per germline, CDR1 SGHDN and CDR2 FVKESK. TCR beta cDNA came from roughly 0.45 ug total RNA, primed with a constant-region primer. Generation of the TCR beta libraries relied on three nested multiplex PCR rounds using slightly modified ARM-PCR. Both of the initial two PCR rounds ran for about 11 cycles and employed TRBV1-TRBV30 forward primers alongside a C-beta reverse primer. TCRdb passed the multiplex PCR reads through MiXCR, listing each CDR3 protein once. Here the sample spans around 20,000 distinct CDR3 sequences, roughly 79% being singletons. Co-extraction yielded RNA and DNA from 20-30 mg of unsorted bulk tissue.

Sequenced: liver tumor tissue from sampling region 4. Noted subset: tumor region T4, right-lateral pole. The J gene is TRBJ1-2, the V gene TRBV14; the table's TRBD1 call for D was not verified on the DNA. This clonotype originated in a woman aged 25 to 39 with primary liver carcinoma and hepatitis B virus infection. The CDR3 is CASNRTGWSYGYTS.